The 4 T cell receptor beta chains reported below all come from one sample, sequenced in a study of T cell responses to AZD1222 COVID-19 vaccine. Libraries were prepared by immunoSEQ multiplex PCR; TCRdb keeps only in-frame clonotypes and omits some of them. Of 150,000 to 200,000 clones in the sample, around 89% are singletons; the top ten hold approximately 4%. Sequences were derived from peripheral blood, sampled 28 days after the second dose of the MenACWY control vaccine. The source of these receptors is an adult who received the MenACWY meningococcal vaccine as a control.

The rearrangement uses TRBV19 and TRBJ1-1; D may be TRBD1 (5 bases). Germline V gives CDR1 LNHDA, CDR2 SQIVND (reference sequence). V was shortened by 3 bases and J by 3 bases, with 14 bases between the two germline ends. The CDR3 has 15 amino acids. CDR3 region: CASSISQVIDTEAFF. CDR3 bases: TGTGCCAGTAGTATCTCACAGGTGATTGACACTGAAGCTTTCTTT.

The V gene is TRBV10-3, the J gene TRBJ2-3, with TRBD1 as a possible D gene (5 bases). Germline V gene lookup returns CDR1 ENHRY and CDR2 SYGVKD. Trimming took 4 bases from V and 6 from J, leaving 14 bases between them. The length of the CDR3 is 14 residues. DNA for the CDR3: TGTGCCATCAGTGCCAGGCAGGGTAGCGATACGCAGTATTTT. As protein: CAISARQGSDTQYF.

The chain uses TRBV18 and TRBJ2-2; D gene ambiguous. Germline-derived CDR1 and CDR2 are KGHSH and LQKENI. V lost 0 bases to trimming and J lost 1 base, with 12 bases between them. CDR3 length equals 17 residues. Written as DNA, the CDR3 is TGTGCCAGCTCACCACCTCCCGGGTTCGTGAACACCGGGGAGCTGTTTTTT. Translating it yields CASSPPPGFVNTGELFF.

The CDR3 protein is CASSSRPQGAEGYTF. In DNA form, the CDR3 reads TGTGCCAGCAGCAGCCGGCCCCAGGGGGCGGAGGGCTACACCTTC. This sequence joins TRBV7-2 and TRBJ1-2; 8 bases fit TRBD1. The CDR3 runs to 15 residues. Germline assignment: CDR1 SGHTA and CDR2 FQGNSA. J gave up 8 bases and V 5 bases, and 13 bases lay outside the gene matches.